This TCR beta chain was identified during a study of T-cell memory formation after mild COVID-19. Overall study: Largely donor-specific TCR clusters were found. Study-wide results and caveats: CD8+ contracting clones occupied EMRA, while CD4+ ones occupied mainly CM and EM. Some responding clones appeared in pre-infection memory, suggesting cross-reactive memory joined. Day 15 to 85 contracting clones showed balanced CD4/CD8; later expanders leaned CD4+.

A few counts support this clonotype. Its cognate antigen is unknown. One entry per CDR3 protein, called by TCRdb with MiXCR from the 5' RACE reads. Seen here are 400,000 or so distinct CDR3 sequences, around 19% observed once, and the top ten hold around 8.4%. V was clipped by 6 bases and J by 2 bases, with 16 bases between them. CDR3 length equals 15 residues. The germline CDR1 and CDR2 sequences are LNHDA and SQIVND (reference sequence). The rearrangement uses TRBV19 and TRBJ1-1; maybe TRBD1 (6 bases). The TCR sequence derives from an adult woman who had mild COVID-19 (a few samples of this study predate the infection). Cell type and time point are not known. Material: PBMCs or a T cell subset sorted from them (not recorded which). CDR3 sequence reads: CASSPSWGANTEAFF. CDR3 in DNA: TGTGCCAGTAGCCCTTCTTGGGGGGCTAACACTGAAGCTTTCTTT.